Below, one T cell receptor beta chain is given with its context. No antigen is known for it. Ranging in age from about 6 to 95, the donors were healthy Caucasian individuals from Russia. This entry comes from a study of blood T cells in healthy people across ages. Whole-study findings and limits: From one million sequenced T cells, diversity estimates were lower bounds.

The second PCR ran roughly 6 to 11 cycles with a sample-barcoded 5' primer and J-beta primers. Each cDNA molecule, via a template-switch adaptor with 12 random nucleotides, was tagged. MiXCR, applied by TCRdb to the 5' RACE reads, yields one record per CDR3 protein. This sample has roughly 730,000 distinct CDR3 sequences, with approximately 53% found just once. The source of this sequence is a middle-aged man in good health. Input material: blood.

CDR3 DNA sequence: TGTGCCACCAGCCCCCTAGCAAGCTGGGGAACCGATACGCAGTATTTT. Residues: CATSPLASWGTDTQYF. The chain is built from TRBV15 and TRBJ2-3; TRBD2 is a possible D gene (5 bases). The CDR3 is 16 residues long. Germline V gene data show CDR1 as LNHNV and CDR2 as YYDKDF (reference sequence). V lost 5 bases and J lost 6, with 21 bases in between.